Listed here are 17 T cell receptor beta chains from one sample, sequenced in a study of cytomegalovirus exposure and HLA in healthy donors. PCR employed 60 Vbeta and 13 Jbeta primers. Only in-frame clones appear in the TCRdb table, and some are missing; sequencing was by immunoSEQ multiplex PCR. This sample yields approximately 88,000 clones, of which 50% to 80% are seen a single time; 3.2% belongs to the top ten. The sequenced material came from PBMCs. These receptors were taken from a man aged 60-69 years in good health and CMV-seronegative.

Here the CDR3 reads CASSSGIGANVLTF. The CDR3 bases are TGTGCCAGCAGTTCAGGAATTGGGGCCAACGTCCTGACTTTC. The chain joins TRBV28 to TRBJ2-6; D not certain. This CDR3 region has 14 residues. Trimming removed 4 bases at V and 3 bases at J, with 7 bases between. The germline V gene has CDR1 MDHEN and CDR2 SYDVKM.

J is TRBJ1-4 and V is TRBV15; TRBD1 might be the D (5 bases). V was cut by 3 bases and J by 8 bases, with 19 bases left in between. Per the germline V gene, CDR1 is LNHNV and CDR2 is YYDKDF (reference sequence). The CDR3 has 16 residues. The CDR3 DNA sequence: TGTGCCACCAGCAGGGGGGGGACTAACGTCGGCGAAAAACTGTTTTTT. Translation gives CATSRGGTNVGEKLFF.

A word on this clone: One end of the junction is discordant with germline, which a read error may explain. The chain has TRBV6-5 and TRBJ1-2; D is possibly TRBD1 (6 bases). This CDR3 spans 15 amino acids. Per germline, CDR1 MNHEY and CDR2 SVGAGI. Written as DNA, the CDR3 is TGTGTCAGCAGTTACTCGAGTCAGGGGCGGTATGGCTACACCTTC. This codes for CVSSYSSQGRYGYTF.

The rearrangement joins TRBV15 to TRBJ1-2, with TRBD1 as a possible D gene (5 bases). V was cut by 3 bases and J by 7 bases, with 21 bases left in between. The CDR3 loop spans 16 amino acids. Germline CDR1 and CDR2: LNHNV and YYDKDF (reference sequence). Written as DNA, the CDR3 is TGTGCCACCAGCAGGCCGGGACTGAATATGTTGAGTGGCTACACCTTC. It yields the protein CATSRPGLNMLSGYTF.

This chain uses TRBV27 with TRBJ1-2; 7 bases fit TRBD1. This CDR3 region has 15 residues. Germline trimming cut 5 bases from V and 4 bases from J; bases unmatched to any gene: 10. Germline CDR1 and CDR2: MNHEY and SMNVEV (reference sequence). The chain's CDR3 is CASSKWDSQGYGYTF. The CDR3 DNA reads as TGTGCCAGCAGTAAATGGGACAGTCAAGGCTATGGCTACACCTTC.

The chain couples TRBV6-6 to TRBJ1-1, with D unclear. This CDR3 is 14 amino acids long. Deletions cut 6 bases from V and 1 base from J, with 12 bases between. Germline-derived CDR1 and CDR2 are MNHNY and SVGAGI (reference sequence). The CDR3 is CASRRTSGNTEAFF. The CDR3 DNA reads as TGTGCCAGCAGACGAACTTCGGGGAACACTGAAGCTTTCTTT.

As regards this clone: This sample also contains other DNA sequences that code for the same CDR3. The rearrangement joins TRBV7-6 to TRBJ2-1; maybe TRBD1 (5 bases). V lost 6 bases to trimming and J lost 7 bases, with 13 bases between them. Germline-derived CDR1 and CDR2 are SGHVS and FNYEAQ. The CDR3 sequence is 13 residues long. The CDR3: CASRGGAENEQFF. In DNA form, the CDR3 reads TGTGCCAGCAGAGGTGGGGCTGAGAATGAGCAGTTCTTC.

Regarding this clone: Other nucleotide sequences from this sample produce the same CDR3. This chain joins TRBV2 and TRBJ1-1; 10 positions agree with TRBD1. With V trimmed by 3 bases and J by 3 bases, 1 base remained unmatched. The length of the CDR3 is 14 residues. Germline-derived CDR1 and CDR2 are SNHLY and FYNNEI. CDR3 residues: CASSEGQGYTEAFF. The CDR3 coding sequence is TGTGCCAGCAGTGAGGGACAGGGGTACACTGAAGCTTTCTTT.

The chain employs TRBV14 and TRBJ2-7; 8 bases map to TRBD1. V lost 4 bases to trimming and J lost 3 bases; unmatched junction nucleotides: 5. Germline V gene sequence: CDR1 SGHDN, CDR2 FVKESK. The CDR3 length is 14 residues. This CDR3 reads CASSLGQGGYEQYF. CDR3 bases: TGTGCCAGCAGCCTCGGACAGGGTGGCTACGAGCAGTACTTC.

Remarks on this clone: A read error may account for a junction end that differs from germline. The rearrangement uses TRBV7-9 and TRBJ2-7; possibly TRBD2 for D (5 bases). The CDR3 is 18 amino acids. Germline V gene data show CDR1 as SEHNR and CDR2 as FQNEAQ (reference sequence). CDR3 amino acids: CSSSLYGTIALSSYEQYF. CDR3 nucleotides: TGTTCCAGCAGCCTCTATGGCACGATAGCGCTAAGCTCCTACGAGCAGTACTTC.

In this sample, this clone turned up once. This sequence joins TRBV6-5 and TRBJ2-7, with 7 positions matching TRBD1. The CDR3 covers 14 residues. V lost 7 bases and J lost 3; bases outside the gene matches: 9. Looked up from germline, CDR1 is MNHEY and CDR2 is SVGAGI. CDR3 loop: CASTPRTGLYEQYF. DNA of the CDR3: TGTGCCAGCACCCCTCGGACAGGCCTCTACGAGCAGTACTTC.

J is TRBJ2-7 and V is TRBV11-2; 8 bases agree with TRBD2. The CDR3 spans 15 residues. J gave up 7 bases and V 4 bases, and 12 bases lay outside the gene matches. The germline V gene has CDR1 SGHAT and CDR2 FQNNGV. The CDR3 reads CASSSALAVAGEQYF. The CDR3 DNA reads as TGTGCCAGCAGCTCGGCACTAGCGGTGGCCGGGGAGCAGTACTTC.

The chain uses TRBV5-6 and TRBJ2-3; D not resolved. CDR1 is SGHDT and CDR2 is YYEEEE in the germline V gene. This CDR3 has 16 residues. With 1 base removed from V and 3 bases from J, the gap between germline ends came to 15 bases. The CDR3 loop is CASSLITGLRTDTQYF. CDR3 nucleotides: TGTGCCAGCAGCTTGATAACCGGGTTGAGGACAGATACGCAGTATTTT.

This rearrangement joins TRBV7-2 to TRBJ2-3; 10 nucleotides align to TRBD2. The germline gives CDR1 SGHTA, CDR2 FQGNSA. With 5 bases clipped from V and 3 bases from J, the junction kept 14 bases outside the gene matches. The CDR3 loop spans 18 amino acids. This CDR3 reads CASSRRPTSGISTDTQYF. In nucleotides, the CDR3 is TGTGCCAGCAGCCGACGGCCAACTAGCGGGATTTCGACAGATACGCAGTATTTT.

The chain has TRBV6-1 and TRBJ2-1; TRBD1 might be the D (6 bases). From germline, CDR1 is MNHNS and CDR2 SASEGT. The CDR3 totals 15 residues. Trimming pared 4 bases from V and 2 bases from J, leaving 12 bases between. CDR3 protein: CASSGRQDPYNEQFF. The DNA of the CDR3 is TGTGCCAGCAGTGGCAGACAGGACCCCTACAATGAGCAGTTCTTC.

This clone was counted only a few times. The rearrangement links TRBV7-3 to TRBJ2-1, with 7 nucleotides matching TRBD2. The V gene end was trimmed by 8 bases and the J gene end by 4 bases; junction bases not matched to a gene: 14. Germline loops: CDR1 SGHTA, CDR2 FQGTGA. CDR3 size: 16 residues. CDR3 region: CASRSPRAGEYNEQFF. The CDR3 nucleotides read TGTGCCAGCCGCTCTCCCAGGGCGGGAGAATACAATGAGCAGTTCTTC.

The chain couples TRBV18 to TRBJ2-3, with a tentative D call TRBD2 (7 bases). V was cut by 1 base and J by 3 bases, with 14 bases left in between. CDR1 and CDR2 (germline): KGHSH, LQKENI. This CDR3 region has 16 residues. CDR3 DNA: TGTGCCAGCTCACCACTGGGGGGGGGCCCGACAGATACGCAGTATTTT. It is translated as CASSPLGGGPTDTQYF.